This passage covers 14 T cell receptor beta chains from one sample sequenced in a study of blood T cells in healthy people across ages. For the second PCR, which ran for about 7 to 11 cycles, a sample-barcoded 5' primer and a J-beta primer mix were used. TCRdb called the 5' RACE reads again in MiXCR, with one record for every CDR3 protein. The sample yields 1.5 million to 2 million distinct CDR3 sequences, approximately 50% seen once. Sequenced material: blood. The source of these receptors is a woman in her thirties or forties in good health.

This clonotype was detected once. At one end the junction does not follow the germline gene, possibly because of a read error. The chain is built from TRBV20-1 and TRBJ2-3; D is perhaps TRBD1 or TRBD2 (6 bases each). CDR3 length: 17 residues. Germline-derived CDR1 and CDR2 are DFQATT and SNEGSKA (reference sequence). CDR3 region: CRARDLGGRAPTDTQYF. For the CDR3, the DNA is TGCAGGGCTAGAGATCTGGGGGGCAGGGCCCCCACAGATACGCAGTATTTT.

This clonotype has a handful of counts. The chain links TRBV7-8 to TRBJ2-1; 7 nucleotides line up with TRBD2. The CDR3 has 13 residues. V lost 6 bases and J lost 6; bases outside the gene matches: 5. CDR1 is SGHVS and CDR2 is FQNEAQ in the germline V gene. The CDR3 here is CASSPGRANEQFF. The DNA of the CDR3 is TGTGCCAGCAGTCCGGGGAGGGCCAATGAGCAGTTCTTC. Variable domain in full (rest from reference TRBV7-8 and TRBJ2-1): GAGVSQSPRYKVAKRGQDVALRCDPISGHVSLFWYQQALGQGPEFLTYFQNEAQLDKSGLPSDRFFAERPEGSVSTLKIQRTQQEDSAVYLCASSPGRANEQFFGPGTRLTVL.

The chain uses TRBV18 and TRBJ2-1; D is possibly TRBD2 (6 bases). CDR1 is KGHSH, CDR2 LQKENI, per germline. The CDR3 runs 14 residues. Trimming stripped 2 bases from V and 5 bases from J, with 10 bases between. In DNA form, the CDR3 reads TGTGCCAGCTCACCAATTTCGGGGGACAATGAGCAGTTCTTC. This translates into CASSPISGDNEQFF.

Regarding this clonotype: Being one base from a much bigger clone, this may be a read error. V gene TRBV20-1 combines with J gene TRBJ2-3; D uncertain. The germline V gene encodes CDR1 DFQATT and CDR2 SNEGSKA (reference sequence). The CDR3 extends over 12 amino acids. The V gene lost 6 bases and the J gene lost 5 bases, with 12 bases spanning the gap. The CDR3 loop is CSAEKNIDTQYF. In DNA, the CDR3 is TGCAGTGCGGAGAAGAACATAGATACGCAGTATTTT.

The chain joins TRBV4-1 to TRBJ1-4; D is ambiguous. Germline V gene sequence: CDR1 MGHRA, CDR2 YSYEKL. Trimming pared 4 bases from V and 5 bases from J, leaving 14 bases between. This CDR3 has 15 residues. CDR3 residues: CASSLGPHPNEKLFF. CDR3 DNA sequence: TGCGCCAGCAGCCTAGGGCCACATCCAAATGAAAAACTGTTTTTT.

The V gene is TRBV4-1, the J gene TRBJ2-1; no clear D gene. CDR3 length: 15 residues. CDR1 and CDR2 from the germline V gene are MGHRA and YSYEKL. V was cut by 3 bases and J by 8 bases, with 17 bases left in between. CDR3 DNA sequence: TGCGCCAGCAGCCAGGGCCACACGAAAAGGGATGAGCAGTTCTTC. Its protein is CASSQGHTKRDEQFF.

The chain employs TRBV25-1 and TRBJ2-7; TRBD1 agrees at 8 bases. This CDR3 has 15 residues. With 4 bases clipped from V and 3 bases from J, the junction kept 8 bases outside the gene matches. Germline V lookup: CDR1 MGHDK, CDR2 SYGVNS. CDR3 in amino acids: CASSGWTGLSYEQYF. In DNA form, the CDR3 reads TGTGCCAGCAGTGGATGGACAGGGCTAAGCTACGAGCAGTACTTC.

The rearrangement links TRBV6-6 to TRBJ2-3, with D unclear. CDR3 size: 12 residues. Germline CDR1 is MNHNY and CDR2 is SVGAGI (reference sequence). Trimming cost V 6 bases and J 5 bases, with 9 bases left between them. CDR3 loop: CASRPPRDTQYF. The CDR3 DNA reads as TGTGCCAGCAGACCGCCCCGAGATACGCAGTATTTT.

This clonotype has a handful of counts. CDR3 residues: CASSLGRIIDGYTF. CDR3 DNA: TGCGCCAGCAGCCTCGGACGGATCATAGATGGCTACACCTTC. The chain couples TRBV5-1 to TRBJ1-2; D uncertain. Germline V gene lookup returns CDR1 SGHRS and CDR2 YFSETQ. Deletions cut 4 bases from V and 6 bases from J, with 16 bases between. This CDR3 region has 14 residues.

The chain combines TRBV20-1 with TRBJ2-5; TRBD2 aligns across 8 bases. V shed 4 bases and J 2 bases; nucleotides not matched to a gene: 9. The germline CDR1 and CDR2 sequences are DFQATT and SNEGSKA (reference sequence). CDR3 length: 15 residues. The CDR3: CSATGFAGGQETQYF. As DNA, the CDR3 is TGCAGTGCTACGGGTTTTGCGGGGGGACAAGAGACCCAGTACTTC.

This clonotype was detected only once. The chain couples TRBV5-1 to TRBJ2-1, with D uncertain. This CDR3 has 13 residues. Germline V gene data show CDR1 as SGHRS and CDR2 as YFSETQ. V shed 4 bases and J shed 10 bases, with 15 bases lying between them. In DNA form, the CDR3 reads TGCGCCAGCAGCCTCGACCAGGTGGGCGAGCAGTTCTTC. Translated, it gives CASSLDQVGEQFF.

This clonotype was picked up many times. The chain couples TRBV29-1 to TRBJ2-1; 8 positions match TRBD1. With V trimmed by 7 bases and J by 2 bases, 7 bases remained unmatched. There are 14 residues in the CDR3. Germline CDR1 SQVTM, CDR2 ANQGSEA. CDR3 loop: CSGTGTGAYNEQFF. For the CDR3, the DNA is TGCAGCGGTACCGGGACAGGAGCCTACAATGAGCAGTTCTTC.

The chain carries TRBV29-1 and TRBJ1-2, with D possibly matching TRBD1 (6 bases). The CDR3 is made up of 14 amino acids. Looked up from germline, CDR1 is SQVTM and CDR2 is ANQGSEA. The V end was cut by 1 base, the J end by 3 bases, with 12 bases between. CDR3 protein: CSVEVGGTHYGYTF. Here the CDR3 DNA reads TGCAGCGTTGAAGTAGGAGGGACACACTATGGCTACACCTTC.

This clonotype was seen a handful of times. The rearrangement uses TRBV6-5 and TRBJ2-1; TRBD1 aligns across 7 bases. The junction had 5 bases not matched to a gene; V was cut back by 4 bases and J by 8 bases. The CDR3 runs to 13 residues. Germline assignment: CDR1 MNHEY and CDR2 SVGAGI. The CDR3 DNA follows: TGTGCCAGCAGTTTCCAACAGGGGTATGAGCAGTTCTTC. Translating it yields CASSFQQGYEQFF.